This record concerns one T cell receptor beta chain sequence. No antigen is known for it. Measured with immunoSEQ multiplex PCR; TCRdb has only the in-frame clones, and not every one. The sample contains about 2 million clones, 95% of which appear only once. These data are taken from a study of shared clonotypes between healthy human individuals. Study findings and constraints: Large depth notwithstanding, sorted-subset sequencing proved incomplete by rarefaction. Clonotype sharing among donors was thought likely to change with sequencing depth.

Germline CDR1 and CDR2: MDHEN and SYDVKM. V dropped 9 bases and J dropped 9 bases, with 21 bases sitting between them. The CDR3 has 14 residues. Input material: naive CD4+ T cells sorted from blood. As to subset: CD45RA+ positively selected. The rearrangement joins TRBV28 to TRBJ2-1; the D gene is possibly TRBD1 (6 bases). The receptor was derived from a man aged 18 to 30 in good health. The CDR3 DNA sequence: TGTGCCAGTTATCGGGACACTGGGACGGGTGAGCAGTTCTTC. Translating gives CASYRDTGTGEQFF.